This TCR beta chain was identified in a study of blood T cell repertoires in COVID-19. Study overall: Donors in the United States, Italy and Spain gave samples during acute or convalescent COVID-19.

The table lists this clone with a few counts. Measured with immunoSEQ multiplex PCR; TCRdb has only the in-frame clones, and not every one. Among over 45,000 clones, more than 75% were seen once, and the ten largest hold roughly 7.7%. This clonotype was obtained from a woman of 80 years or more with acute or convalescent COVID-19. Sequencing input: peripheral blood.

The DNA for the CDR3 is TGTGCCAGCAGCCAACAGACTAGCGGAGTAGCCGGGGAGCTGTTTTTT. Its protein product is CASSQQTSGVAGELFF. This rearrangement joins TRBV14 to TRBJ2-2; 9 positions agree with TRBD2. CDR3 length: 16 residues. CDR1 and CDR2 from the germline V gene are SGHDN and FVKESK. The ends lost 2 bases at V and 6 bases at J; junction bases unmatched: 7.